The 32 T cell receptor beta chains below were found in one sample sequenced in a study of Graves' ophthalmopathy and Graves' hyperthyroidism. Researchers took RNA transcripts and amplified TCR beta CDR3 regions from them. After a first-round RT-PCR with HTBI primers, a second-round multiplex PCR was run. In TCRdb, the multiplex PCR reads were re-called with MiXCR into one record per CDR3 protein. The profile covers about 700,000 distinct CDR3 sequences, with about 40% appearing a single time and over 2.5% taken by the ten largest. Sequencing was performed on peripheral blood. The receptors were sampled from an adult man with Graves' ophthalmopathy.

Comment on this clonotype: A much larger clone lies a single base off, so this may be a read error. DNA of the CDR3: TGTGCCAACAGAGACTTGAACACTGAAGCTTTCTTT. Its protein product is CANRDLNTEAFF. This chain uses TRBV12-3 or TRBV12-4 with TRBJ1-1; D remains ambiguous. Trimming took 10 bases from V and 0 from J, leaving 9 bases between them. This CDR3 spans 12 amino acids.

As regards this clonotype: One end of the junction fails to match germline, which may point to a read error. The V gene is TRBV29-1, the J gene TRBJ2-6; possible D gene TRBD1, 6 bases. CDR3 length: 12 residues. Looked up from germline, CDR1 is SQVTM and CDR2 is ANQGSEA. As DNA, the CDR3 is TGCAGCGTTGAAGGGACAGCGAACACTGAAGCTTTC. Its translation is CSVEGTANTEAF.

Remarks on this clonotype: A read error is possible here, since a much larger clone lies one base away. The V and J genes are TRBV15 and TRBJ2-5, with D maybe TRBD2 (5 bases). CDR1 and CDR2 from the germline V gene are LNHNV and YYDKDF (reference sequence). The CDR3 has 14 residues. CDR3 sequence (DNA): TGTGCCACCGCAGAGGGTGGCACCCAAGAGGCCCAGTACTTC. Encoded protein: CATAEGGTQEAQYF.

Many counts were recorded for this clonotype. The rearrangement joins TRBV7-9 to TRBJ2-7; D may be TRBD1 (7 bases). Trimming took off 1 base at V and 5 bases at J, with 15 bases between the two ends. Germline V CDR1 and CDR2: SEHNR, FQNEAQ (reference sequence). The CDR3 runs to 15 residues. The CDR3 here is CASSLEGQGGDEQYF. As DNA, the CDR3 is TGTGCCAGCAGCTTAGAAGGCCAGGGGGGAGACGAGCAGTACTTC.

This clonotype was counted only a few times. The rearrangement links TRBV29-1 to TRBJ1-2; D remains unclear. CDR3 length: 12 residues. CDR1 is SQVTM and CDR2 is ANQGSEA in the germline V gene. V gave up 8 bases and J gave up 8 bases, with 18 bases separating them. The CDR3 here is CSSGRNPRGYTF. CDR3 in DNA: TGCAGCTCCGGACGGAACCCCCGGGGCTACACCTTC.

The V call is TRBV19, the J call TRBJ1-1; D perhaps matches TRBD1 (5 bases). V was clipped by 7 bases and J by 3 bases, with 27 bases between them. This CDR3 has 18 amino acids. Germline CDR1 reads LNHDA; CDR2 reads SQIVND (reference sequence). The DNA of the CDR3 is TGTGCCAGTATAGGAGTTCGGGCAGGAATTATGGGGGACACTGAAGCTTTCTTT. It translates to CASIGVRAGIMGDTEAFF. The full variable domain, with the rest looked up from reference TRBV19 and TRBJ1-1, is DGGITQSPKYLFRKEGQNVTLSCEQNLNHDAMYWYRQDPGQGLRLIYYSQIVNDFQKGDIAEGYSVSREKKESFPLTVTSAQKNPTAFYLCASIGVRAGIMGDTEAFFGQGTRLTVV.

The J gene is TRBJ2-2, the V gene TRBV24-1; weak D call: TRBD2 (6 bases). Per germline, CDR1 KGHDR and CDR2 SFDVKD. The CDR3 extends over 17 amino acids. V lost 2 bases, J lost 3 bases, and 15 bases lay in between. CDR3 loop: CATSDSGSGLHTGELFF. CDR3 nucleotide sequence: TGTGCCACCAGTGATTCGGGTAGCGGACTACACACCGGGGAGCTGTTTTTT.

This chain connects TRBV24-1 to TRBJ1-2; D is undetermined. The CDR3 loop spans 12 amino acids. The ends were cut back, 2 bases at V and 4 bases at J, with 4 bases in the middle. CDR1 is KGHDR, CDR2 SFDVKD, per germline. CDR3 residues: CATSDSSYGYTF. The CDR3 coding sequence is TGTGCCACCAGTGATTCTAGCTATGGCTACACCTTC.

The V and J genes are TRBV28 and TRBJ2-7; no reliable D call. The CDR3 is 12 residues long. V lost 5 bases and J 2 bases, leaving 7 bases between the germline ends. Germline V lookup: CDR1 MDHEN, CDR2 SYDVKM. The CDR3 DNA reads TGTGCCAGCAGTCTCCAGGCCTACGAGCAGTACTTC. Translation: CASSLQAYEQYF.

Comments on this clonotype: This clone may be a read error of a much larger clone one base away. In DNA form, the CDR3 reads TGTGCCATCAGTGATCCCATAGCTGGTTATGGCTACACCTTC. This encodes CAISDPIAGYGYTF. The chain links TRBV10-3 to TRBJ1-2; D unclear. The CDR3 length is 14 residues. V was clipped by 3 bases and J by 5 bases, with 13 bases between them. In germline, CDR1 is ENHRY, CDR2 SYGVKD.

This clonotype was observed many times. J is TRBJ1-4 and V is TRBV2, with TRBD1 identical over 7 bases. Germline assignment: CDR1 SNHLY and CDR2 FYNNEI. Unmatched junction bases numbered 7, after V lost 6 bases and J lost 6 bases. CDR3 size: 14 residues. Here the CDR3 reads CASSRQGFYEKLFF. The CDR3, as DNA: TGTGCCAGCAGCCGACAGGGTTTTTATGAAAAACTGTTTTTT.

This clonotype has a count of ten or more. This chain links TRBV3-1 with TRBJ1-2, with D uncertain. CDR1 is LGHDT, CDR2 YNNKEL, per germline (reference sequence). The germline V and J ends were trimmed by 1 base and 3 bases, with 12 bases remaining between them. The CDR3 spans 15 residues. The DNA of the CDR3 is TGTGCCAGCAGCCAAGGGAGGCCCAGCGACTATGGCTACACCTTC. It is translated as CASSQGRPSDYGYTF. The whole variable domain, filled in from reference TRBV3-1 and TRBJ1-2, reads DTAVSQTPKYLVTQMGNDKSIKCEQNLGHDTMYWYKQDSKKFLKIMFSYNNKELIINETVPNRFSPKSPDKAHLNLHINSLELGDSAVYFCASSQGRPSDYGYTFGSGTRLTVV.

The chain carries TRBV12-3 or TRBV12-4 and TRBJ1-5, with 9 bases lining up with TRBD1. This CDR3 is 14 amino acids long. With 5 bases clipped from V and 15 bases from J, the junction kept 14 bases outside the gene matches. The CDR3, as DNA: TGTGCCAGCAGTCTGGGACAGGGAGGGTATGAGCGGCATTTT. This codes for CASSLGQGGYERHF.

Note on this clonotype: An end of the junction differs from the germline gene, which may be a read error. The chain links TRBV10-3 to TRBJ2-7; D might be TRBD2 (6 bases). This CDR3 region has 13 residues. Germline V gene data show CDR1 as ENHRY and CDR2 as SYGVKD. As DNA, the CDR3 is TGTGCCAGCAGTTTAAAAGCTAGCGACGAGCAGTACTTC. It yields the protein CASSLKASDEQYF.

This clonotype was seen more than once but under ten times. The V and J genes are TRBV28 and TRBJ1-6; no clear D. The CDR3 runs to 15 residues. Germline CDR1 is MDHEN and CDR2 is SYDVKM. V lost 2 bases and J 7 bases, leaving 12 bases between the germline ends. The CDR3 bases are TGTGCCAGCAGTTTAACAGCTACCCAAAATTCACCCCTCCACTTT. This encodes CASSLTATQNSPLHF.

The chain has TRBV29-1 and TRBJ2-6; no definite D call. The CDR3 contains 17 residues. V lost 8 bases and J 0 bases, leaving 20 bases between the germline ends. Germline V CDR1 and CDR2: SQVTM, ANQGSEA. CDR3 loop: CSSWVIGSLSGANVLTF. The CDR3 DNA sequence: TGCAGCAGTTGGGTCATAGGCAGCCTCTCTGGGGCCAACGTCCTGACTTTC. Variable domain in full (rest from reference TRBV29-1 and TRBJ2-6): SAVISQKPSRDICQRGTSLTIQCQVDSQVTMMFWYRQQPGQSLTLIATANQGSEATYESGFVIDKFPISRPNLTFSTLTVSNMSPEDSSIYLCSSWVIGSLSGANVLTFGAGSRLTVL.

This clonotype has only one observation. CDR3 protein: CSASDQRESYGYTF. CDR3 DNA sequence: TGCAGTGCTAGTGACCAGAGAGAGAGCTATGGCTACACCTTC. The rearrangement joins TRBV20-1 to TRBJ1-2; D is uncertain. V lost 3 bases and J 4 bases, leaving 15 bases between the germline ends. CDR3 length: 14 amino acids. The germline V gene encodes CDR1 DFQATT and CDR2 SNEGSKA (reference sequence).

The V gene is TRBV24-1, the J gene TRBJ2-7; D may correspond to TRBD1 or TRBD2 (5 bases each). CDR1 is KGHDR, CDR2 SFDVKD, per germline. V dropped 3 bases and J dropped 7 bases, with 18 bases sitting between them. This CDR3 is 15 amino acids long. The CDR3 bases are TGTGCCACCAGTGATATGGGGGTCTTGGACAATGAGCAGTACTTC. Encoded protein: CATSDMGVLDNEQYF.

This clonotype was seen only once. The chain uses TRBV12-3 or TRBV12-4 and TRBJ1-2; D unclear. The V and J ends lost 8 bases and 3 bases respectively, with 22 bases between them. CDR3 length equals 16 residues. This CDR3 is CASVSAGVGLDYGYTF. In nucleotides, the CDR3 is TGTGCCAGCGTTTCGGCAGGTGTCGGGCTAGACTATGGCTACACCTTC.

The genes are TRBV5-1 and TRBJ1-2, with D possibly TRBD1 on 5 matching bases. This CDR3 is 15 amino acids long. CDR1 and CDR2 (germline): SGHRS, YFSETQ. Trimming stripped 3 bases from V and 3 bases from J, with 15 bases between. For the CDR3, the DNA is TGCGCCAGCAGCTGGGACGCAGGTGATTACTATGGCTACACCTTC. Translation: CASSWDAGDYYGYTF.

A word on this clonotype: A much larger clone lies a single base off, so this may be a read error. The J gene is TRBJ1-1, the V gene TRBV10-3, with D hard to call. The CDR3 extends over 15 amino acids. The V gene's germline CDR1 is ENHRY and CDR2 SYGVKD. The V gene lost 5 bases and the J gene lost 0 bases, with 13 bases spanning the gap. The CDR3 sequence is CAISYSFGLNTEAFF. CDR3 DNA: TGTGCCATCAGTTACTCGTTCGGCCTGAACACTGAAGCTTTCTTT.

In regard to this clonotype: Since a much larger clone is just one base distant, this may be a read error. This sequence joins TRBV9 and TRBJ2-7; D gene uncertain. The germline V gene has CDR1 SGDLS and CDR2 YYNGEE. The CDR3 runs to 14 residues. CDR3 DNA sequence: TGTACCAGCAGCACCAGTGGGGTACCCTACGAGCAGTACTTC. This sequence encodes CTSSTSGVPYEQYF. Variable domain in full (rest from reference TRBV9 and TRBJ2-7): DSGVTQTPKHLITATGQRVTLRCSPRSGDLSVYWYQQSLDQGLQFLIQYYNGEERAKGNILERFSAQQFPDLHSELNLSSLELGDSALYFCTSSTSGVPYEQYFGPGTRLTVT.

This clonotype was seen repeatedly, ten times or more. The V and J genes are TRBV2 and TRBJ1-2; 9 bases align to TRBD1. The V segment lost 7 bases and the J segment 7 bases; nucleotides outside the gene matches: 10. Looked up from germline, CDR1 is SNHLY and CDR2 is FYNNEI. The CDR3 sequence is 14 residues long. CDR3 DNA sequence: TGTGCCAGCACCCCGGGACAGGGAGCCGGTGGCTACACCTTC. It encodes CASTPGQGAGGYTF.

This clonotype was counted only a few times. The junction does not match germline at one end; this may be a read error. The chain is built from TRBV10-3 and TRBJ2-7, with D possibly TRBD1 on 6 matching bases. Germline-derived CDR1 and CDR2 are ENHRY and SYGVKD. The CDR3 totals 15 residues. CDR3 loop: CASSAGTRGGNEQYF. CDR3 in DNA: TGTGCCAGCAGTGCCGGGACCAGGGGTGGCAACGAGCAGTACTTC.

About this clonotype: This may come from a read error, since a much larger clone is one base off. This sequence joins TRBV20-1 and TRBJ1-1; D is possibly TRBD1 (5 bases). Germline V gives CDR1 DFQATT, CDR2 SNEGSKA (reference sequence). The CDR3 covers 14 residues. In DNA form, the CDR3 reads TGCAGTGCTAGTTCGGGACCCACGAACGCTGAAGCTTTCTTT. It yields the protein CSASSGPTNAEAFF.

This clonotype was counted a few times. V usage is TRBV30 and J usage is TRBJ1-5; D remains ambiguous. This CDR3 region has 13 residues. V lost 3 bases and J 4 bases, leaving 10 bases between the germline ends. Germline CDR1 GTSNPN, CDR2 SVGIG (reference sequence). CDR3 sequence reads: CAWSAQRNQPQHF. The DNA of the CDR3 is TGTGCCTGGAGCGCCCAGAGAAATCAGCCCCAGCATTTT.

This clonotype was detected many times. CDR3 loop: CASSEASRGGDEQYF. DNA for the CDR3: TGTGCCAGCAGTGAAGCTAGTCGCGGGGGCGACGAGCAGTACTTC. J is TRBJ2-7 and V is TRBV2; perhaps TRBD2 as D (7 bases). Trimming took off 0 bases at V and 5 bases at J, with 14 bases between the two ends. From germline, CDR1 is SNHLY and CDR2 FYNNEI. This CDR3 comprises 15 residues.

With respect to this clonotype: A junction end diverges from the germline sequence, so it may reflect a read error. V and J are TRBV6-5 and TRBJ2-7; possible D gene TRBD1, 6 bases. This CDR3 is built from 14 residues. CDR1 is MNHEY and CDR2 is SVGAGI in the germline V gene. The DNA for the CDR3 is TGTGCCAGCAGTCGGACAGCAATCCCCTACGAGCAGTGCTTC. Translation: CASSRTAIPYEQCF.

This chain joins TRBV29-1 and TRBJ2-7, with 15 bases fitting TRBD2. The CDR3 is made up of 17 amino acids. V shed 6 bases and J 6 bases; nucleotides not matched to a gene: 15. The germline V gene has CDR1 SQVTM and CDR2 ANQGSEA. CDR3 region: CSVGLAGGRSRGGEQYF. The CDR3 DNA reads as TGCAGCGTGGGACTAGCGGGAGGCCGTAGCAGGGGTGGCGAGCAGTACTTC.

The rearrangement links TRBV4-3 to TRBJ1-1, with a weak D call TRBD1 (5 bases). Deletions cut 1 base from V and 5 bases from J, with 11 bases between. This CDR3 has 14 residues. Germline V gene sequence: CDR1 LGHNA, CDR2 YSLEER. In nucleotides, the CDR3 is TGCGCCAGCAGCCAAGCGGGGGGGTTAACTGAAGCTTTCTTT. Amino acids: CASSQAGGLTEAFF.

This clonotype was recorded a few times. Since a much larger clone is just one base distant, this may be a read error. The conserved phenylalanine or tryptophan normally closing the CDR3 is absent here, so this likely arose from a read error. This sequence joins TRBV9 and TRBJ1-1; D is undetermined. The germline CDR1 and CDR2 sequences are SGDLS and YYNGEE. The germline V and J ends were trimmed by 0 bases and 2 bases, with 14 bases remaining between them. CDR3 length: 16 amino acids. The CDR3: CASSVGPDQANTEAFL. The CDR3 nucleotides are TGTGCCAGCAGCGTAGGGCCAGACCAGGCTAACACTGAAGCTTTCCTT.

The chain recombines TRBV25-1 with TRBJ1-6, with 8 positions matching TRBD1. The CDR3 loop spans 13 amino acids. With V trimmed by 6 bases and J by 11 bases, 6 bases remained unmatched. Germline assignment: CDR1 MGHDK and CDR2 SYGVNS. The CDR3 is CASSRTGRTPLHF. For the CDR3, the DNA is TGTGCCAGCAGCCGGACAGGGCGGACACCCCTCCACTTT.